The rows below give T cell receptor beta chains drawn from one sample of a study of CD8 T cells in ankylosing spondylitis. Using its own MiXCR run on the 5' RACE reads, TCRdb lists one record per CDR3 protein. This sample carries 100,000 or so distinct CDR3 sequences, more than 20% of them seen once, and the ten largest clones take 9% to 15%. The material sequenced was synovial fluid, either unsorted or a sorted T cell fraction (not recorded which). Receptor source: a male donor with ankylosing spondylitis. The CDR3 runs from the conserved cysteine through the conserved F or W. Each record gives: D gene, V gene, J gene, clone size, CDR3 protein, CDR3 DNA. The D gene is left open where the match is weak. Part of the rows lack a size; the others show once, few, many or a class for expanded clones.

TRBD1	TRBV2	TRBJ2-3	few	CASRQGYTDTQYF	TGTGCCAGCAGACAGGGGTACACAGATACGCAGTATTTT
NA	TRBV18	TRBJ1-5	NA	CASSPGADQPQHF	TGTGCCAGCTCACCGGGGGCCGATCAGCCCCAGCATTTT
TRBD1	TRBV5-1	TRBJ2-3	many	CASSLDRETDTQYF	TGCGCCAGCAGCTTAGACAGGGAGACAGATACGCAGTATTTT
NA	TRBV20-1	TRBJ2-1	few	CSASFVAFSYNEQFF	TGCAGTGCTAGTTTTGTAGCCTTCTCCTACAATGAGCAGTTCTTC
NA	TRBV7-9	TRBJ2-3	NA	CASSLAEGTDTQYF	TGTGCCAGCAGCTTAGCCGAGGGCACAGATACGCAGTATTTT
TRBD1	TRBV7-9	TRBJ1-2	NA	CASSRTGTGGYTF	TGTGCCAGCAGCCGGACAGGGACGGGAGGCTACACCTTC
NA	TRBV6-5	TRBJ1-1	few	CASSYIGRLNTEAFF	TGTGCCAGCAGTTACATTGGCAGGCTGAACACTGAAGCTTTCTTT
NA	TRBV11-2	TRBJ2-1	few	CASSLGGGGLKAYNEQFF	TGTGCCAGCAGCTTAGGAGGGGGGGGTTTGAAGGCTTACAATGAGCAGTTCTTC
NA	TRBV12-5	TRBJ2-1	few	CASGLDSYNEQFF	TGTGCTAGTGGTTTGGACAGCTACAATGAGCAGTTCTTC
NA	TRBV7-8	TRBJ2-6	many	CASSGGSGANVLTF	TGTGCCAGCAGCGGGGGCTCTGGGGCCAACGTCCTGACTTTC
TRBD1	TRBV24-1	TRBJ1-4	NA	CATSDPDRERTNEKLFF	TGTGCCACCAGTGACCCCGACAGGGAGAGGACTAATGAAAAACTGTTTTTT
NA	TRBV12-3/TRBV12-4	TRBJ1-1	NA	CASSFMMNTEAFF	TGTGCCAGCAGTTTTATGATGAACACTGAAGCTTTCTTT
NA	TRBV24-1	TRBJ1-2	few	CATSQHERGGYTF	TGTGCCACCAGCCAACACGAACGAGGGGGCTACACCTTC
TRBD2	TRBV3-1	TRBJ2-5	NA	CASSPGLAGGPGETQYF	TGTGCCAGCAGCCCCGGGTTGGCGGGAGGCCCGGGAGAGACCCAGTACTTC